What follows describes a single T cell receptor beta chain. Its antigen is as yet unknown. Assay used: immunoSEQ multiplex PCR; TCRdb lists only in-frame clones, some missing. The sample consists of approximately 2.5 million clones, 80% to 95% of them appearing once. This CDR3 is 14 amino acids long. The V gene lost 8 bases and the J gene lost 6 bases, with 18 bases spanning the gap. The germline gives CDR1 MNHEY, CDR2 SVGAGI. This entry belongs to a study of shared clonotypes between healthy human individuals. Broader study findings: Among non-shared clonotypes, generation probabilities were lower than among those shared by all four donors.

This TCR was recovered from a man aged 18 to 35 in good health. Some clones in this sample may be carry-over from other donors' samples. The material sequenced was naive CD4+ T cells from PBMCs. Specified subset: CD45RA+ positively selected. The chain uses TRBV6-5 and TRBJ2-3, with D uncertain. The CDR3 sequence: CASRMARSMDTQYF. Here the CDR3 DNA reads TGTGCCAGCCGTATGGCGAGAAGTATGGATACGCAGTATTTT.